The present T cell receptor beta chain was sequenced within a study of response to subunit inactivated influenza vaccine. Study conclusions and caveats: Authors suggested few new T cells are recruited by each seasonal influenza vaccination.

TCRdb used MiXCR to reprocess the RT-PCR reads, holding one entry per CDR3 protein. The table includes 150,000 or so distinct CDR3 sequences, around 10% detected once. This clonotype has only a few counts. The antigen remains undetermined. Trimming took 7 bases from V and 3 from J; bases not matched to a gene: 9. Germline V CDR1 and CDR2: SQVTM, ANQGSEA. The CDR3 is made up of 14 amino acids. The TCR originated in a man aged 45 to 75 who received an inactivated influenza vaccine. The chain uses TRBV29-1 and TRBJ2-5, with 9 bases identical to TRBD1. The material sequenced was CD8+ T cells sorted from PBMCs, taken less than 30 months after vaccination. The CDR3 reads CSAETRDREETQYF. DNA of the CDR3: TGCAGCGCCGAAACCCGGGACAGGGAAGAGACCCAGTACTTC.